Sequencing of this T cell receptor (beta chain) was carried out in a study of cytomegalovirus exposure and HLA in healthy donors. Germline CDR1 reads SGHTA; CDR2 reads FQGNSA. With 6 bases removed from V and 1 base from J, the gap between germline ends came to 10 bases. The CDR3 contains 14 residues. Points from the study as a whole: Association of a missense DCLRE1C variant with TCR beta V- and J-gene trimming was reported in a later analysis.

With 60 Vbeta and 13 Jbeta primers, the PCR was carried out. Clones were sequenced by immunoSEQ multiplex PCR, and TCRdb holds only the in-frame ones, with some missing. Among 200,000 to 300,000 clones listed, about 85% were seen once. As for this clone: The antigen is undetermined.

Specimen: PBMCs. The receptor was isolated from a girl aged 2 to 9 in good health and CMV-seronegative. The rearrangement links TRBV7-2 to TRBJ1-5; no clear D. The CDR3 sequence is CASSRRVSNQPQHF. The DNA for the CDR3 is TGTGCCAGCAGTCGGAGGGTGAGCAATCAGCCCCAGCATTTT.